This entry is about one T cell receptor beta chain. This entry comes from a study of T cell responses to AZD1222 COVID-19 vaccine. The data were produced by immunoSEQ multiplex PCR, yet TCRdb's version contains in-frame clones alone and is incomplete. The sample lists approximately 110,000 clones; roughly 88% were seen once. This sequence was found in an adult in good health. The sample in question was peripheral blood, obtained on day 0 of AZD1222 vaccination.

CDR3 nucleotides: TGTGCCAGCAGTTTGAGACCGGAGGGCTACACCTTC. Protein product: CASSLRPEGYTF. V usage is TRBV12-3 or TRBV12-4 and J usage is TRBJ1-2; D is unresolved. V was trimmed by 3 bases and J by 8 bases, leaving 10 bases between them. This CDR3 is 12 amino acids long.